The next 2 T cell receptor beta chains were all read from a single sample in a study of T-cell memory formation after mild COVID-19. In TCRdb, the 5' RACE reads were re-called with MiXCR into one record per CDR3 protein. The sample contains about half a million distinct CDR3 sequences, about 18% of which appear only once. The sample comprised PBMCs or a T cell subset sorted from them (not recorded which). The receptors shown here come from an adult woman who had mild COVID-19 (a few samples of this study predate the infection). Cell type and time point are not known.

This clonotype was detected many times. The J gene is TRBJ2-3, the V gene TRBV15; TRBD1 might be the D (5 bases). The germline V and J ends were trimmed by 4 bases and 0 bases, with 26 bases remaining between them. From germline, CDR1 is LNHNV and CDR2 YYDKDF (reference sequence). The CDR3 runs 20 residues. The CDR3 nucleotides read TGTGCCACCAGCACCCCTACCTTGGGCATGACAGTCTCTAGCACAGATACGCAGTATTTT. Translating it yields CATSTPTLGMTVSSTDTQYF.

The rearrangement uses TRBV7-2 and TRBJ1-3; the D is unclear. The CDR3 has 14 amino acids. Germline lookup yields CDR1 SGHTA and CDR2 FQGNSA. The ends were cut back, 2 bases at V and 1 base at J, with 6 bases in the middle. In DNA, the CDR3 is TGTGCCAGCAGCTTACGGTATTCTGGAAACACCATATATTTT. Protein sequence: CASSLRYSGNTIYF.